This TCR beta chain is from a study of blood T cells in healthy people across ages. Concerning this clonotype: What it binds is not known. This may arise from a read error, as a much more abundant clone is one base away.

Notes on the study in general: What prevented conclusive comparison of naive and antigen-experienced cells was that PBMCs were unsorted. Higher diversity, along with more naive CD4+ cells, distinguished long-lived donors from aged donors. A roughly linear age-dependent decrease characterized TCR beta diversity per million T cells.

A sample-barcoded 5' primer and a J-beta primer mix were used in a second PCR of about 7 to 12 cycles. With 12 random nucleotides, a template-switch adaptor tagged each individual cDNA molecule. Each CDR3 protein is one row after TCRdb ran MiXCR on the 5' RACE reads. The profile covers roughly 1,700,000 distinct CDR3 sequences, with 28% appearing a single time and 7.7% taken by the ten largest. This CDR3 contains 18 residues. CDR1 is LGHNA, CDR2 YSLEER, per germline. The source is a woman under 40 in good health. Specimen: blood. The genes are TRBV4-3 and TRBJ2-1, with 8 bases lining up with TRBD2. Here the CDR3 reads CASGQDPAGASSYNEQFF. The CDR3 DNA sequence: TGCGCCAGCGGCCAAGATCCAGCGGGAGCGAGCTCCTACAATGAGCAGTTCTTC.